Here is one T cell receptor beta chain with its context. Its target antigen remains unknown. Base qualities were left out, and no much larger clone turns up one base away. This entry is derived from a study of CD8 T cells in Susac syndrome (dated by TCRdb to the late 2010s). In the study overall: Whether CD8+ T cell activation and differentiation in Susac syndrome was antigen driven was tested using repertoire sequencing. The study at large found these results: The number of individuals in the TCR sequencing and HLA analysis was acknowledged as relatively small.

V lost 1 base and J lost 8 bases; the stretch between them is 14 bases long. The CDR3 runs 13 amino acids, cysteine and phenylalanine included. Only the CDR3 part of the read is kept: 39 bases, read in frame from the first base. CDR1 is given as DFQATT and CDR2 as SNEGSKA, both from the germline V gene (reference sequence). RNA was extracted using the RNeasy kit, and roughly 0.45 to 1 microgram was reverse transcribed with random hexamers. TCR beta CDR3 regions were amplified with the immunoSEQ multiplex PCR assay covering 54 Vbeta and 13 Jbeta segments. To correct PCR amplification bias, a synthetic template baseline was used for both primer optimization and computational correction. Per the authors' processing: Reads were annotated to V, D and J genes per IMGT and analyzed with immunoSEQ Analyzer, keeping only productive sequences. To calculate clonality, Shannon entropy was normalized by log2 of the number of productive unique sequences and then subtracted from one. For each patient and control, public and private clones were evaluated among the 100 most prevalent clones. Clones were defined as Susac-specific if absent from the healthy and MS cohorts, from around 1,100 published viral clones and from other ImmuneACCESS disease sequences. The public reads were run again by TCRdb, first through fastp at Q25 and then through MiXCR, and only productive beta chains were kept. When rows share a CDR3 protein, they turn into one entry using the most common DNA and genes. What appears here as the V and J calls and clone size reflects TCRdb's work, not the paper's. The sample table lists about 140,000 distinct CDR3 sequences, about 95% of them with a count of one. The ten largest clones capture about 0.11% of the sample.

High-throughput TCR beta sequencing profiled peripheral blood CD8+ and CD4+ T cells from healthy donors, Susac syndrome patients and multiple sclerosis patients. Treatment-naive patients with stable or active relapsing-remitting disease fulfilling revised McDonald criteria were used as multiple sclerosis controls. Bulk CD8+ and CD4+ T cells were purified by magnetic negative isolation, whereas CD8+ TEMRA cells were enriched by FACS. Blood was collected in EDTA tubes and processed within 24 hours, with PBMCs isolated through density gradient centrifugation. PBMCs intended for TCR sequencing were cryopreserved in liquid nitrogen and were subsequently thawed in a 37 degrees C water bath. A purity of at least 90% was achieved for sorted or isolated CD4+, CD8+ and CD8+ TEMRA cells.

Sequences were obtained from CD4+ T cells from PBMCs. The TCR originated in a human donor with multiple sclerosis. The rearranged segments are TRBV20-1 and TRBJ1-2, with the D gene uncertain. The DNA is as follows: TGCAGTGCTAGAGTGGCCTCGTGGGGAGGCTACACCTTC. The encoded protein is CSARVASWGGYTF.